Below, one T cell receptor beta chain is given with its context. Unique molecular identifiers were used to barcode this TCRbeta library. MiXCR was run by TCRdb on the PCR reads, yielding one entry per CDR3 protein. The sample shows about 270,000 distinct CDR3 sequences, about a tenth of them seen only once. There are 14 residues in the CDR3. The V gene lost 4 bases and the J gene lost 7 bases, with 12 bases spanning the gap. Per the germline V gene, CDR1 is SGDLS and CDR2 is YYNGEE. The data originate from a study of T-cell reconstitution after alpha-beta-depleted transplantation in children. The chain recombines TRBV9 with TRBJ1-6; the D gene is possibly TRBD1 (6 bases). The receptor's source is a human donor who donated a stem cell graft to a child with SCID. The sequencing used PBMCs from the stem cell graft donor, collected from the stem cell graft. As DNA, the CDR3 is TGTGCCAGCAGCCCTGACAGGTCCAATTCACCCCTCCACTTT. Encoded protein: CASSPDRSNSPLHF.